This T cell receptor beta chain emerged from a study of blood T cell repertoires in COVID-19. Looking at the study overall: In each case, the material was cDNA or gDNA derived from T cells, B-cell-depleted T cells, or PBMCs.

In the original processing: Reference gene primer amplification gave estimated nucleated cell counts. Clones were read by immunoSEQ multiplex PCR, and TCRdb kept only the in-frame ones, dropping some. From that table come the V and J calls and clone size; the DNA was used to work out D and trimming. The sample carries around 130,000 clones, approximately 87% recorded once. The sequenced sample was peripheral blood. The receptor was derived from a man between 65 and 79 years old with active COVID-19.

Here the CDR3 reads CASSSPTGSFGYTF. The CDR3 DNA reads TGTGCCAGCAGTTCTCCGACAGGTTCGTTTGGCTACACCTTC. The chain joins TRBV28 to TRBJ1-2; D is possibly TRBD1 (6 bases). CDR1 is MDHEN, CDR2 SYDVKM, per germline. The CDR3 extends over 14 amino acids. The V end lost 4 bases, the J end lost 7 bases, and 16 bases lay between the germline ends.